The T cell receptor beta chain under discussion was sequenced for a study of a mutant IDH1 vaccine in newly diagnosed glioma. Across the study: Every participant had undergone radiotherapy, temozolomide, or both before, and most underwent both.

A word on this clone: Its target is unknown.

Time point given: week 35, safety follow-up. Topical imiquimod was applied with each vaccine dose, which held 300 ug of mutant IDH1 20-mer peptide. V was clipped by 5 bases and J by 8 bases; unmatched bases: 13. The CDR3 totals 14 residues. Germline lookup yields CDR1 SQVTM and CDR2 ANQGSEA. Some clones are missing from TCRdb's copy, which holds only in-frame ones; the method was immunoSEQ multiplex PCR. The data hold some 57,000 clones, with 80% to 85% observed a single time. The chain combines TRBV29-1 with TRBJ1-2; TRBD1 matches at 8 bases. This sample comprised PBMCs, obtained from a glioma patient whose treatment included an IDH1 peptide vaccine. This TCR came from a woman aged 18-29 years with glioma. The CDR3 DNA reads TGCAGCGTTACAGCAGGGGGCTCGACGGGAGGCTACACCTTC. It codes for CSVTAGGSTGGYTF.